What follows are 3 T cell receptor beta chains derived from one specimen sequenced in a study of blood T cell repertoires in COVID-19. Assay: immunoSEQ multiplex PCR; the TCRdb copy retains only in-frame clones and omits some. The sample holds 150,000 to 200,000 clones, 90% seen once. The source material was peripheral blood. The receptors were sampled from a man in his fifties or sixties with acute or convalescent COVID-19.

The genes are TRBV6-5 and TRBJ2-7, with 14 positions matching TRBD2. The germline V gene has CDR1 MNHEY and CDR2 SVGAGI. The ends lost 6 bases at V and 0 bases at J; junction bases unmatched: 1. The CDR3 runs to 15 residues. The CDR3 DNA follows: TGTGCCAGCAGAGGGACTAGCGGGAGCTCCTACGAGCAGTACTTC. Its translation is CASRGTSGSSYEQYF.

The chain uses TRBV13 and TRBJ1-1, with 8 bases fitting TRBD1. Germline V lookup: CDR1 PRHDT, CDR2 FYEKMQ (reference sequence). CDR3 length equals 13 residues. Trimming at V came to 5 bases and at J to 8 bases, leaving 7 bases not matched to a gene. The CDR3: CASSTDRGLEAFF. In DNA form, the CDR3 reads TGTGCCAGCAGCACAGACAGGGGACTGGAAGCTTTCTTT.

The V gene is TRBV18, the J gene TRBJ2-1; 7 nucleotides align to TRBD1. Per the germline V gene, CDR1 is KGHSH and CDR2 is LQKENI. This CDR3 has 15 amino acids. Losses at the gene ends were 4 bases for V and 3 bases for J; bases not matched to a gene: 6. CDR3 sequence (DNA): TGTGCCAGCTCACAACAGGGGTTAGTCTACAATGAGCAGTTCTTC. Translation: CASSQQGLVYNEQFF.